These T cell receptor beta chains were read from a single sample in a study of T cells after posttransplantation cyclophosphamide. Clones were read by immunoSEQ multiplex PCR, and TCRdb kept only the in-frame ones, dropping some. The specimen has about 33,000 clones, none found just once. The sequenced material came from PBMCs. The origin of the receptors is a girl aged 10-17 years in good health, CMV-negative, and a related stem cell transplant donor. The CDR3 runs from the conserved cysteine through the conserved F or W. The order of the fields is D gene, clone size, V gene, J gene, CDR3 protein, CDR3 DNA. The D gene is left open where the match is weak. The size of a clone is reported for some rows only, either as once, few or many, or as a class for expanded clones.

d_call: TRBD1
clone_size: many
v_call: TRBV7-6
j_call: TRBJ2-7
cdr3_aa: CASSPGQTTYEQYF
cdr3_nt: TGTGCCAGCAGCCCGGGACAGACAACATACGAGCAGTACTTC

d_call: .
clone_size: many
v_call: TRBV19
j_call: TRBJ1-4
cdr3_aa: CASGRQVYEKLFF
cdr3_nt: TGTGCCAGTGGAAGACAGGTTTATGAAAAACTGTTTTTT

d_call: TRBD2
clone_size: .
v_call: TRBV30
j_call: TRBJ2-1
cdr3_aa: CAWAGLAGYNEQFF
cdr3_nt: TGTGCCTGGGCGGGACTAGCGGGCTACAATGAGCAGTTCTTC

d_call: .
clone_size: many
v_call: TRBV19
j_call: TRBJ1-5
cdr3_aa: CASSIEHFSNQPQHF
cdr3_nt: TGTGCCAGTAGTATAGAACATTTTAGCAATCAGCCCCAGCATTTT

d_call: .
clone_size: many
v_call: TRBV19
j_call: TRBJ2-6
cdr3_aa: CASSIGTYGANVLTF
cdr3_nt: TGTGCCAGTAGTATAGGCACCTATGGGGCCAACGTCCTGACTTTC

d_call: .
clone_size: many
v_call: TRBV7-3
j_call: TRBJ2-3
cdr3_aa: CASSLTRKDTQYF
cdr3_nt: TGTGCCAGCAGCTTAACCAGGAAAGATACGCAGTATTTT

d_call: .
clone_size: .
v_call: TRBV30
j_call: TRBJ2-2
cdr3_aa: CAWSVSVEPGAGELFF
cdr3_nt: TGTGCCTGGAGTGTATCGGTGGAGCCAGGGGCCGGGGAGCTGTTTTTT

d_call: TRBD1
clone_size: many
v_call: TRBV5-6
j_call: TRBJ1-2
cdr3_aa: CASSGDSSPSIGYTF
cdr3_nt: TGTGCCAGCAGCGGGGACAGCAGCCCGTCCATTGGCTACACCTTC

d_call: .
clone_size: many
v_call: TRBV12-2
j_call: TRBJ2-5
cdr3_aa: CASRSGTTKETQYF
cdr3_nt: TGTGCAAGTCGCTCCGGGACTACCAAAGAGACCCAGTACTTC

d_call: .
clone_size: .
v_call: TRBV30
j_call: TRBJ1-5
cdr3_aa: CAWSPGGHSNQPQHF
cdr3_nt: TGTGCCTGGAGTCCGGGGGGGCATAGCAATCAGCCCCAGCATTTT

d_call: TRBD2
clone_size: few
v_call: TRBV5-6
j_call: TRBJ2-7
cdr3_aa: CASSATSGSVYEQYF
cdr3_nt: TGTGCCAGCAGCGCGACTAGCGGGAGTGTCTACGAGCAGTACTTC

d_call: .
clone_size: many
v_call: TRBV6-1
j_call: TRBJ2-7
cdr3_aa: CASSGEVTHSYEQYF
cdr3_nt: TGTGCCAGCAGTGGGGAGGTAACTCACTCCTACGAGCAGTACTTC

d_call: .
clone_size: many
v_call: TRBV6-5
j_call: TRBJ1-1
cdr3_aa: CASRTGNTEAFF
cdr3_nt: TGTGCCAGCAGGACAGGGAACACTGAAGCTTTCTTT

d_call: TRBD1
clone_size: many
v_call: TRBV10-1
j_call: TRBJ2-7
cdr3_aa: CASSKDRGHLEQYF
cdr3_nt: TGCGCCAGCAGCAAGGACAGGGGTCACCTCGAGCAGTACTTC

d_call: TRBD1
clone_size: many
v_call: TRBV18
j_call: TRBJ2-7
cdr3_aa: CASSRTGGGYEQYF
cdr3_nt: TGTGCCAGCTCACGGACAGGGGGCGGCTACGAGCAGTACTTC

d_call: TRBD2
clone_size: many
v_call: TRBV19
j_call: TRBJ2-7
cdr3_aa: CASSMSSGDPYEQYF
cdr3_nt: TGTGCCAGTAGTATGTCTAGCGGGGACCCTTACGAGCAGTACTTC

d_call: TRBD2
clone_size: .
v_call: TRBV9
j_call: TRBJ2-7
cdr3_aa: CASSLLDSGTTEQYF
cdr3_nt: TGTGCCAGCAGCCTTTTAGATAGCGGGACCACCGAGCAGTACTTC